This T cell receptor (beta chain) is from a study of CXCR3-negative and CXCR3-positive naive CD8 T cells. The wider study: Some 130 million TRB reads were obtained in total, which works out to about 1.5 +/- 0.3 million per library.

Study-wide results and limits: Naive cells used TRBV-TRBJ genes in much the same way whether CXCR3-negative or CXCR3-positive; memory cells did not. Each naive subset displayed comparably high diversity, whereas memory CD8+ cells displayed much lower diversity.

The TRB libraries of cDNA were built by UMI-labeled 5' RACE. TCRdb reprocessed the 5' RACE reads, with one entry per CDR3 protein and no DNA. This repertoire includes about 38,000 distinct CDR3 sequences. Note on this clonotype: Its antigen remains unidentified.

CDR1 and CDR2 from the germline V gene are GTSNPN and SVGIG (reference sequence). The CDR3 consists of 14 residues. This chain joins TRBV30 and TRBJ2-7. This TCR was sampled from a human donor in good health. Some clones in this sample may be carry-over from other donors' samples. Sequenced sample: memory CD8+ T cells from blood. CDR3 amino acids: CAWTSGQGAYEQYF. The full variable domain, rest sourced from reference TRBV30 and TRBJ2-7, is SQTIHQWPATLVQPVGSPLSLECTVEGTSNPNLYWYRQAAGRGLQLLFYSVGIGQISSEVPQNLSASRPQDRQFILSSKKLLLSDSGFYLCAWTSGQGAYEQYFGPGTRLTVT.